The sequence of this T cell receptor beta chain was determined in a study of relationships among human T cell subsets. Pooled CD4+ and CD8+ T cells were bead-selected with anti-CD45RA to get naive and transitional cells. Turning to this clonotype: As yet, its antigen is unknown.

Study-wide results and caveats: Th1, Th2 and regulatory subsets overlapped substantially in CDR3 sequences. Clones with over 100 reads held over 55% of CD8+ cytotoxic sequences.

CDR3 size: 15 residues. The V end was cut by 5 bases, the J end by 7 bases, with 21 bases between. Germline CDR1 MRHNA, CDR2 SNTAGT. From mRNA, alpha and beta CDR3 regions were amplified using semiquantitative ARM-PCR. ARM-PCR used tagged nested gene-specific primers, then communal superprimers for exponential amplification. Before the second round, exonuclease removed the nested primers. TCRdb independently ran MiXCR on the multiplex PCR reads; one entry per CDR3 protein. The data contain some 7,000 distinct CDR3 sequences, just under 70% of them singletons. The origin of this receptor is a man aged 40-50 years in good health. This chain connects TRBV6-4 to TRBJ2-7, with a tentative D call TRBD2 (6 bases). Source material: naive and transitional (CD45RA+) T cells sorted from blood. The CDR3 sequence is CASSPGKGDFDEQYF. The CDR3 DNA reads TGTGCCAGCAGTCCAGGGAAAGGGGACTTCGATGAGCAGTACTTC.